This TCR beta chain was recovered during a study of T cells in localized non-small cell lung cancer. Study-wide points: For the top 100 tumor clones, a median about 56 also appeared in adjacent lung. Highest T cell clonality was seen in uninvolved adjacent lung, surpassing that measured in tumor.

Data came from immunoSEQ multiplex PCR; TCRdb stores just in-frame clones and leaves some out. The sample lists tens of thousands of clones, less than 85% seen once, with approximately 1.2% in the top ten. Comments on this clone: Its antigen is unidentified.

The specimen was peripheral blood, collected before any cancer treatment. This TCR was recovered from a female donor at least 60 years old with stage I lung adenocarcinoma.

The chain's CDR3 is CAIRGSGARDYEQYF. CDR3 nucleotide sequence: TGTGCCATCAGGGGGTCGGGGGCGAGGGACTACGAGCAGTACTTC. The chain is built from TRBV10-3 and TRBJ2-7; D may be TRBD1 or TRBD2 (6 bases each). CDR3 length: 15 amino acids. V lost 6 bases, J lost 3 bases, and 18 bases lay in between. CDR1 ENHRY and CDR2 SYGVKD come from the germline V gene.